This TCR beta chain was identified in a study of T cells in Graves' hyperthyroidism and ophthalmopathy (dated by TCRdb to 2018 to 2020). About the investigation overall: Peripheral blood samples were taken at the time of initial diagnosis, prior to any treatment. To identify distinguishing TCR V-J signatures, a discovery cohort of 90 to 100 patients was used, comprising under 45 with Graves' ophthalmopathy and roughly 60 with stable Graves' hyperthyroidism. Prospective prediction of ophthalmopathy was tested in an independent validation cohort of 18 to 20 hyperthyroidism patients and some 17 patients who later progressed to ophthalmopathy. The approximately 97 discovery patients were randomly divided into training and test sets at a 7:3 ratio. Thyroid tissue and blood T-cell repertoires from more than 5 Graves' hyperthyroidism patients were also compared in the study. After blood sampling, hyperthyroidism patients were treated with methimazole at a starting dose of 30 mg daily, and ophthalmopathy patients were treated with high-dose intravenous methylprednisolone. TCR Vbeta CDR3 sequencing of 135 peripheral blood samples (over 40 ophthalmopathy, around 80 hyperthyroidism and roughly 17 progressor patients) is reported in the paper. What the research found in general, with its limitations: A 13 V-J signature model separated ophthalmopathy from stable hyperthyroidism, with 87.88% sensitivity and 81% to 82% specificity in cross-validation and 80%/75% in testing. In validation, the model predicted progression to ophthalmopathy a median of around 6.5 months before onset, with about 71% sensitivity and 72.22% specificity. Most expanded thyroid clonotypes (frequency above 0.001) were also detected in blood, a finding suggesting that blood repertoires may reflect thyroid immune responses. No statistical method was used to set the sample size in advance, and investigators knew the group allocation.

The CDR3 covers 14 residues, taking in both the cysteine and the phenylalanine. The read is trimmed to its CDR3 DNA, 42 bases read in frame from base 1. The germline V gene yields MDHEN for CDR1 and SYDVKM for CDR2. V is clipped by 8 bases and J by 7 bases, and the sequence between their germline boundaries is 20 bases long. TCR beta CDR3 regions were amplified from RNA transcripts. For the first round of RT-PCR on the TCR CDR3, the HTBI primer set was used together with the Qiagen OneStep RT-PCR kit. The libraries were constructed in a second round of multiplex PCR and then size-selected and purified. Sequencing of the libraries was done on an Illumina HiSeq2000 using paired-end 100 bp reads. The authors' pipeline ran thus. Raw data were processed with SOAPnuke, discarding reads with adapters, uncalled bases, mean Phred below 15, or no exact constant-primer or identifier match. COPE v1.2.5 was used to merge the high-quality paired reads, and each unique nucleotide sequence was defined as a clonotype. MiTCR v1.1 was used to align clonotypes to the IMGT TRBV, TRBD and TRBJ reference segments. The analysis included only V-J combinations with a frequency above 0.0001, which together covered 99.2% of the repertoires. The TCS score was defined as F50 (clonal expansion) divided by E x V (chaos), with BLOSUM62-based TCRdist calculated between CDR3 peptides within each V-J. Welch's t-statistics and random forest reduced roughly 500 V-J features to 13, which were used in a naive Bayes classifier (R e1071). TCRdb reran the public reads through fastp at Q25 and MiXCR, keeping productive beta chains. Each CDR3 protein gets just one entry, which takes the most common genes and DNA from the rows behind it. The V and J calls were determined by TCRdb, not by the authors. The sample profile shows 300,000 to 400,000 distinct CDR3 sequences; 18% of them were found once. The biggest ten clones account for around 54% of the sample.

The sample holds a few counts of this clonotype. Its antigen target is currently unknown. Base quality data are lacking; no much larger clone is found one base away. Graves' hyperthyroidism was defined as stable when no progression to ophthalmopathy occurred over 18 months of follow-up. The hyperthyroidism patients were between 18 and 65 years old and newly diagnosed, with a disease duration of less than 2 months. The study excluded patients with uncontrolled infections, other autoimmune diseases, pregnancy or lactation. Diagnoses were established on the basis of clinical symptoms, serum thyroxine and TRAb, thyroid ultrasound, and orbital computed tomography. Ficoll-Paque density gradient centrifugation was used to isolate PBMCs from approximately 10 ml of fresh peripheral blood. Total RNA was extracted using Trizol reagent, and RNA quality was assessed on an Agilent 2100 Bioanalyzer.

The sample comprised blood. The sequence is built from TRBV28 and TRBJ2-5, and TRBD1 may be the D gene, going by 5 matching bases. This TCR came from a woman aged 45 to 65 with Graves' hyperthyroidism. The DNA sequence is as follows: TGTGCCAGCCGGGCCCGACAGAAGATAGGGACCCAGTACTTC. The translation is CASRARQKIGTQYF.